The 32 T cell receptor beta chains listed next were all sequenced from one sample in a study of cytomegalovirus exposure and HLA in healthy donors. It was with 60 Vbeta and 13 Jbeta primers that the PCR ran. TCRdb's copy holds only in-frame clones and misses some; the assay was immunoSEQ multiplex PCR. The sample contains some 190,000 clones, more than 85% of which appear only once. The material sequenced was PBMCs. The source is a woman younger than 30 in good health and CMV-seronegative.

This clone showed up just a few times. The chain combines TRBV6-5 with TRBJ2-7; TRBD1 matches 10 bases. There are 14 residues in the CDR3. Per the germline V gene, CDR1 is MNHEY and CDR2 is SVGAGI. The ends lost 1 base at V and 3 bases at J; junction bases unmatched: 0. The CDR3 protein is CASSYWTGGYEQYF. The CDR3 nucleotides are TGTGCCAGCAGTTACTGGACAGGGGGCTACGAGCAGTACTTC.

This chain connects TRBV7-3 to TRBJ1-1; 9 bases agree with TRBD1. The J segment lost 0 bases and the V segment lost 5 bases, leaving 10 bases of the junction unmatched. Per the germline V gene, CDR1 is SGHTA and CDR2 is FQGTGA. This CDR3 spans 17 amino acids. The CDR3 DNA sequence: TGTGCCAGCAGCCCATCGACAGGGGGGGTTTTGAACACTGAAGCTTTCTTT. It encodes CASSPSTGGVLNTEAFF. Looking up the rest from reference TRBV7-3 and TRBJ1-1 gives the full variable domain: GAGVSQTPSNKVTEKGKYVELRCDPISGHTALYWYRQSLGQGPEFLIYFQGTGAADDSGLPNDRFFAVRPEGSVSTLKIQRTERGDSAVYLCASSPSTGGVLNTEAFFGQGTRLTVV.

The chain carries TRBV29-1 and TRBJ1-1, with D perhaps TRBD1 (6 bases). Germline V gene data show CDR1 as SQVTM and CDR2 as ANQGSEA. The V end lost 4 bases, the J end lost 5 bases, and 8 bases lay between the germline ends. There are 11 residues in the CDR3. As DNA, the CDR3 is TGCAGCGTTGTCAGGGGAACTGAAGCTTTCTTT. Its protein product is CSVVRGTEAFF.

This clone was seen a few times. The CDR3 nucleotides are TGTGCCAGCAGCCCAGACTCCGGGACTAGCCTGTGGGAGCAGTACTTC. It codes for CASSPDSGTSLWEQYF. This chain uses TRBV11-2 with TRBJ2-7; 9 nucleotides match TRBD2. This CDR3 contains 16 residues. Germline CDR1 SGHAT, CDR2 FQNNGV. Trimming took 5 bases from V and 7 from J; bases not matched to a gene: 15.

The rearrangement uses TRBV7-9 and TRBJ2-5, with no clear D. Germline V lookup: CDR1 SEHNR, CDR2 FQNEAQ (reference sequence). The CDR3 is made up of 16 amino acids. V gave up 6 bases and J gave up 4 bases, with 21 bases separating them. Here the CDR3 reads CASREYEAEHLETQYF. The CDR3 bases are TGTGCCAGCAGGGAATACGAGGCCGAACATTTAGAGACCCAGTACTTC. The full variable domain, in which reference TRBV7-9 and TRBJ2-5 provide the parts outside the CDR3, is DTGVSQNPRHKITKRGQNVTFRCDPISEHNRLYWYRQTLGQGPEFLTYFQNEAQLEKSRLLSDRFSAERPKGSFSTLEIQRTEQGDSAMYLCASREYEAEHLETQYFGPGTRLLVL.

This chain joins TRBV6-1 and TRBJ1-2; D perhaps matches TRBD1 (5 bases). Germline assignment: CDR1 MNHNS and CDR2 SASEGT. This CDR3 is 14 amino acids long. Between the trimmed V and J ends, which lost 4 bases and 5 bases, there was a span of 14 bases. In DNA form, the CDR3 reads TGTGCCAGCAGTGTCGACAGTTCCCGATATGGCTACACCTTC. Encoded protein: CASSVDSSRYGYTF.

This clone was found a few times. V and J are TRBV4-1 and TRBJ1-4; weak D call: TRBD1 (5 bases). The V and J ends lost 0 bases and 8 bases respectively, with 10 bases between them. This CDR3 has 14 residues. Germline CDR1 MGHRA, CDR2 YSYEKL. The CDR3 sequence: CASSQEWGGEKLFF. CDR3 DNA sequence: TGCGCCAGCAGCCAAGAATGGGGGGGAGAAAAACTGTTTTTT.

V is TRBV5-1 and J is TRBJ2-7, with 8 bases lining up with TRBD1. V lost 6 bases to trimming and J lost 4 bases; unmatched junction nucleotides: 9. This CDR3 comprises 14 residues. The V gene's germline CDR1 is SGHRS and CDR2 YFSETQ. For the CDR3, the DNA is TGCGCCAGCACCGGACAGGGAGTAGGTTACGAGCAGTACTTC. As protein: CASTGQGVGYEQYF.

The chain has TRBV11-2 and TRBJ1-2; 9 nucleotides match TRBD1. This CDR3 has 17 residues. Germline CDR1 SGHAT, CDR2 FQNNGV. V lost 2 bases, J lost 8 bases, and 15 bases stayed unmatched. The CDR3 reads CASSLPTFRDRDKGYTF. The CDR3 DNA reads as TGTGCCAGCAGCTTACCTACCTTCCGGGACAGGGATAAAGGCTACACCTTC.

The chain employs TRBV6-5 and TRBJ2-1, with D perhaps TRBD2 (6 bases). CDR3 size: 14 residues. Per the germline V gene, CDR1 is MNHEY and CDR2 is SVGAGI. Trimming removed 6 bases from V and 6 bases from J, with 15 bases in between. CDR3 DNA sequence: TGTGCCAGCAGCTCTATGGGACTTTCCAATGAGCAGTTCTTC. It codes for CASSSMGLSNEQFF.

The chain recombines TRBV18 with TRBJ2-7; TRBD2 might be the D (6 bases). The CDR3 contains 15 residues. The germline V gene encodes CDR1 KGHSH and CDR2 LQKENI. V lost 3 bases and J lost 4, with 16 bases in between. The CDR3 here is CASSPNPHGGYEQYF. CDR3 DNA sequence: TGTGCCAGCTCACCTAACCCCCACGGAGGGTACGAGCAGTACTTC.

Comments on this clone: The same CDR3 is also encoded by other DNA sequences in this sample. The rearrangement joins TRBV9 to TRBJ1-2; TRBD1 agrees at 7 bases. Germline CDR1 reads SGDLS; CDR2 reads YYNGEE. The CDR3 has 16 residues. V trimming: 3 bases; J trimming: 5 bases; junction bases outside the gene matches: 13. Written as DNA, the CDR3 is TGTGCCAGCAGCGGAATCGGACTGGACAGGCCTTATGGCTACACCTTC. Translating gives CASSGIGLDRPYGYTF.

V is TRBV5-4 and J is TRBJ1-2; 7 positions match TRBD1. V lost 4 bases, J lost 7 bases, and 7 bases stayed unmatched. Germline V gene sequence: CDR1 SGHNT, CDR2 YYREEE (reference sequence). The length of the CDR3 is 13 residues. The CDR3 here is CASSLDRDGGYTF. The CDR3 DNA reads TGTGCCAGCAGCCTAGACAGGGATGGTGGCTACACCTTC.

The chain employs TRBV6-5 and TRBJ2-1; perhaps TRBD2 as D (6 bases). The CDR3 has 15 residues. Trimming took 6 bases from V and 4 from J, leaving 16 bases between them. CDR1 is MNHEY and CDR2 is SVGAGI in the germline V gene. The CDR3 protein is CASSPPGTPYNEQFF. The DNA of the CDR3 is TGTGCCAGCAGCCCGCCCGGGACTCCTTACAATGAGCAGTTCTTC.

The rearrangement links TRBV7-2 to TRBJ1-5; TRBD1 aligns across 7 bases. Trimming took 6 bases from V and 1 from J; bases not matched to a gene: 6. Germline CDR1 SGHTA, CDR2 FQGNSA. The CDR3 totals 15 residues. The CDR3 here is CASRWDSLSNQPQHF. CDR3 nucleotides: TGTGCCAGCAGATGGGACAGCCTGAGCAATCAGCCCCAGCATTTT.

The V call is TRBV30, the J call TRBJ2-1; 9 bases line up with TRBD1. There are 15 residues in the CDR3. With 0 bases clipped from V and 6 bases from J, the junction kept 6 bases outside the gene matches. In germline, CDR1 is GTSNPN, CDR2 SVGIG (reference sequence). CDR3 DNA: TGTGCCTGGAGTGTACAGGGGGCGAATTTCAATGAGCAGTTCTTC. Amino acid sequence: CAWSVQGANFNEQFF. The variable domain in full, with the rest retrieved from reference TRBV30 and TRBJ2-1, is SQTIHQWPATLVQPVGSPLSLECTVEGTSNPNLYWYRQAAGRGLQLLFYSVGIGQISSEVPQNLSASRPQDRQFILSSKKLLLSDSGFYLCAWSVQGANFNEQFFGPGTRLTVL.

The chain recombines TRBV6-1 with TRBJ1-2; D possibly corresponds to TRBD1 (6 bases). The CDR3 spans 10 residues. Germline CDR1 reads MNHNS; CDR2 reads SASEGT. V was shortened by 6 bases and J by 9 bases, with 8 bases between the two germline ends. The CDR3 DNA sequence: TGTGCCAGCAGACAGGGTAGCTACACCTTC. Its protein product is CASRQGSYTF.

This chain uses TRBV29-1 with TRBJ1-2, with 7 bases lining up with TRBD1. Germline CDR1 SQVTM, CDR2 ANQGSEA. CDR3 length equals 11 residues. The V and J ends lost 6 bases and 14 bases, in that order; junction bases with no gene match: 12. CDR3 loop: CSVLGQARLTF. CDR3 nucleotides: TGCAGCGTCCTAGGACAGGCCCGCTTAACCTTC.

The V and J genes are TRBV19 and TRBJ1-4; D is possibly TRBD1 (5 bases). The CDR3 runs 14 residues. The V gene's germline CDR1 is LNHDA and CDR2 SQIVND (reference sequence). V was clipped by 3 bases and J by 9 bases, with 14 bases between them. The CDR3 nucleotides are TGTGCCAGTAGTATTGGCCAGGGAGGGAAAAAACTGTTTTTT. This gives the protein CASSIGQGGKKLFF.

The chain carries TRBV30 and TRBJ2-7, with 8 nucleotides matching TRBD2. The germline V gene encodes CDR1 GTSNPN and CDR2 SVGIG (reference sequence). The CDR3 runs to 13 residues. V was clipped by 3 bases and J by 3 bases; unmatched bases: 4. In DNA form, the CDR3 reads TGTGCCTGGAGCCCCGGGACTAGCTACGAGCAGTACTTC. Encoded protein: CAWSPGTSYEQYF.

V usage is TRBV5-4 and J usage is TRBJ1-3; TRBD1 might be the D (5 bases). The CDR3 runs 16 residues. Germline lookup yields CDR1 SGHNT and CDR2 YYREEE (reference sequence). V was clipped by 6 bases and J by 1 base, with 17 bases between them. CDR3: CASTRTAGGSGNTIYF. CDR3 nucleotide sequence: TGTGCCAGCACCCGGACTGCCGGGGGTTCTGGAAACACCATATATTTT.

The chain has TRBV7-2 and TRBJ2-5; D is perhaps TRBD1 (6 bases). Germline CDR1 is SGHTA and CDR2 is FQGNSA. This CDR3 has 11 residues. Trimming pared 11 bases from V and 2 bases from J, leaving 9 bases between. CDR3 residues: CAGGTQETQYF. The CDR3 DNA reads as TGTGCCGGGGGCACACAAGAGACCCAGTACTTC.

The chain joins TRBV19 to TRBJ1-1; 7 nucleotides match TRBD1. This CDR3 has 13 residues. The germline gives CDR1 LNHDA, CDR2 SQIVND (reference sequence). The J segment lost 8 bases and the V segment lost 6 bases, leaving 9 bases of the junction unmatched. The CDR3, as DNA: TGTGCCAGTAGGGTAGGAGGACAGGCCGAAGCTTTCTTT. This encodes CASRVGGQAEAFF.

The chain links TRBV27 to TRBJ2-5; no clear D. The J call may be mistaken, given a closer DNA end match to TRBJ2-7. This CDR3 region has 13 residues. Germline V gene lookup returns CDR1 MNHEY and CDR2 SMNVEV (reference sequence). The CDR3 coding sequence is TGTGCCAGCAGTCCCTTGTCCGGGTACGAGCAGTACTTC. This gives the protein CASSPLSGYEQYF.

V and J are TRBV28 and TRBJ1-2, with 8 bases that match TRBD1. J gave up 1 base and V 10 bases, and 8 bases lay outside the gene matches. Germline CDR1 reads MDHEN; CDR2 reads SYDVKM. This CDR3 has 14 amino acids. The CDR3 sequence is CATLPGGFNYGYTF. The CDR3 coding sequence is TGTGCCACCCTCCCAGGGGGCTTTAACTATGGCTACACCTTC.

The chain uses TRBV7-2 and TRBJ2-7; tentative D call: TRBD2 (5 bases). V lost 8 bases to trimming and J lost 1 base, with 15 bases between them. The CDR3 contains 14 residues. Germline assignment: CDR1 SGHTA and CDR2 FQGNSA. Here the CDR3 reads CASAPGEFSYEQYF. CDR3 nucleotides: TGTGCCAGCGCTCCCGGGGAGTTTTCCTACGAGCAGTACTTC.

This clone is a singleton in its sample. The J gene is TRBJ1-2, the V gene TRBV2, with 11 bases matching TRBD1. The CDR3 length is 14 residues. Looked up from germline, CDR1 is SNHLY and CDR2 is FYNNEI. Trimming cost V 4 bases and J 4 bases; bases outside gene matches: 2. CDR3 bases: TGTGCCAGCAGTGTGGGACAGGGGGTCTATGGCTACACCTTC. Encoded protein: CASSVGQGVYGYTF.

J is TRBJ1-5 and V is TRBV6-1, with TRBD1 identical over 9 bases. The CDR3 is made up of 14 amino acids. Germline trimming cut 6 bases from V and 7 bases from J; bases unmatched to any gene: 7. Germline CDR1 MNHNS, CDR2 SASEGT. The CDR3 nucleotides are TGTGCCAGCAGGGACAGGGGAGGGAGACAGCCCCAGCATTTT. This codes for CASRDRGGRQPQHF.

This clone is a singleton in its sample. The chain employs TRBV10-3 and TRBJ2-2, with TRBD1 identical over 7 bases. The CDR3 covers 17 residues. CDR1 is ENHRY and CDR2 is SYGVKD in the germline V gene. Trimming at V came to 2 bases and at J to 6 bases, leaving 12 bases not matched to a gene. The CDR3 DNA sequence: TGTGCCATCAGTGAGCATTATCGACAGGGCCGCGCCGGGGAGCTGTTTTTT. It codes for CAISEHYRQGRAGELFF.

The chain is built from TRBV28 and TRBJ2-1; the match to TRBD2 covers 9 bases. The CDR3 spans 17 residues. CDR1 is MDHEN and CDR2 is SYDVKM in the germline V gene. With V trimmed by 4 bases and J by 7 bases, 14 bases remained unmatched. The DNA of the CDR3 is TGTGCCAGCAGTTCCCGTTTGGGGCGGGGGGGTACAAATGAGCAGTTCTTC. Translating it yields CASSSRLGRGGTNEQFF.

The gene calls are TRBV11-1 and TRBJ2-7; D not certain. Germline CDR1 and CDR2: SGHAT and FQDESV (reference sequence). This CDR3 is built from 14 residues. V gave up 1 base and J gave up 0 bases, with 7 bases separating them. The CDR3: CASSLVGSSYEQYF. The DNA of the CDR3 is TGTGCCAGCAGCTTAGTGGGCAGCTCCTACGAGCAGTACTTC. The entire variable domain, with the rest obtained from reference TRBV11-1 and TRBJ2-7, is as follows: EAEVAQSPRYKITEKSQAVAFWCDPISGHATLYWYRQILGQGPELLVQFQDESVVDDSQLPKDRFSAERLKGVDSTLKIQPAELGDSAMYLCASSLVGSSYEQYFGPGTRLTVT.

The chain couples TRBV6-5 to TRBJ2-3; 7 nucleotides align to TRBD2. Germline lookup yields CDR1 MNHEY and CDR2 SVGAGI. V lost 8 bases, J lost 9 bases, and 8 bases stayed unmatched. This CDR3 is 12 amino acids long. The CDR3 here is CASGATSPTQYF. In nucleotides, the CDR3 is TGTGCCAGCGGGGCGACTAGCCCAACGCAGTATTTT.